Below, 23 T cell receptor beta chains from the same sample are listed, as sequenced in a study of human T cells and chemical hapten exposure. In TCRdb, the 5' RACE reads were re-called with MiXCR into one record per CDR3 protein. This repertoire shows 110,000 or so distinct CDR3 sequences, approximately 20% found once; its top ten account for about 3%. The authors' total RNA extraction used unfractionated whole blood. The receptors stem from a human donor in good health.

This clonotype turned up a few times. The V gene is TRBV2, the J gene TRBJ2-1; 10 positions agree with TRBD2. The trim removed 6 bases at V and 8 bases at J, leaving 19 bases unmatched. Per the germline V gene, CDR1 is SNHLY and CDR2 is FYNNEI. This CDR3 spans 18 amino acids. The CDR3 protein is CASREDRAGTSVSDEQFF. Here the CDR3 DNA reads TGTGCCAGCAGGGAGGACAGAGCCGGGACTAGCGTATCAGATGAGCAGTTCTTC.

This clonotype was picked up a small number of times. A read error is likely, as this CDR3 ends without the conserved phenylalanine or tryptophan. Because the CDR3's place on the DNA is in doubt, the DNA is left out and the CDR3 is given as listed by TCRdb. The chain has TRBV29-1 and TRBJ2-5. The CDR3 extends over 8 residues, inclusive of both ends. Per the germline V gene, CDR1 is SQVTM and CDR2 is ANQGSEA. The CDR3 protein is CSVEDTTI.

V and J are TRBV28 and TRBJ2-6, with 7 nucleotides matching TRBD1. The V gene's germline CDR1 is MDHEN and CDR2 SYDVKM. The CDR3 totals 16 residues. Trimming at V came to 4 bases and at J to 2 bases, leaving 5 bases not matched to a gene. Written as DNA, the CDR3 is TGTGCCAGCAGTTCCCCGGGACAGACTGGGGCCAACGTCCTGACTTTC. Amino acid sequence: CASSSPGQTGANVLTF.

This CDR3 reads CASSPRVASGTPNTGELFF. The CDR3, as DNA: TGCGCCAGCAGCCCGCGCGTGGCTAGCGGGACTCCGAACACCGGGGAGCTGTTTTTT. The J gene is TRBJ2-2, the V gene TRBV4-1, with TRBD2 matching over 9 bases. Germline V CDR1 and CDR2: MGHRA, YSYEKL. V dropped 4 bases and J dropped 0; count of bases not matched to a gene: 12. The CDR3 runs to 19 residues.

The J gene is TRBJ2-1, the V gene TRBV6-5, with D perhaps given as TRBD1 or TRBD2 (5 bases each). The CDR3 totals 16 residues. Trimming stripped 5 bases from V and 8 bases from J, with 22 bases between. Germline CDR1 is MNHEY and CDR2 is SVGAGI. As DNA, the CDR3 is TGTGCCAGCAGTGCGCCGGGACGTCAAGAGCTTCATGAGCAGTTCTTC. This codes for CASSAPGRQELHEQFF.

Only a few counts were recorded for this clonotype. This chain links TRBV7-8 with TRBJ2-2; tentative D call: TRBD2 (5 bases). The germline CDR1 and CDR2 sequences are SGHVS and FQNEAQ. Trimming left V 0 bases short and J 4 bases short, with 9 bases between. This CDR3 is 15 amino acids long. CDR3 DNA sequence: TGTGCCAGCAGCTTAGCCCGGGGTGGCACCGGGGAGCTGTTTTTT. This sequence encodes CASSLARGGTGELFF.

CDR3 DNA sequence: TGTGCCAGCAGATCCGCGGTAGTGTTGGAGCAGTTCTTC. Translating it yields CASRSAVVLEQFF. V usage is TRBV11-2 and J usage is TRBJ2-1; unclear D gene. The CDR3 sequence is 13 residues long. From germline, CDR1 is SGHAT and CDR2 FQNNGV. V gave up 6 bases and J gave up 10 bases, with 16 bases separating them.

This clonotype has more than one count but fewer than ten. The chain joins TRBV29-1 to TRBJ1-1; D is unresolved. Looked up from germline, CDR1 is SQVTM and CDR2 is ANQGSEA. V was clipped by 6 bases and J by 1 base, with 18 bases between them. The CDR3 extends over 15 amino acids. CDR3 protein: CSVGMRLLTNTEAFF. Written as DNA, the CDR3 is TGCAGCGTGGGGATGAGACTATTGACGAACACTGAAGCTTTCTTT.

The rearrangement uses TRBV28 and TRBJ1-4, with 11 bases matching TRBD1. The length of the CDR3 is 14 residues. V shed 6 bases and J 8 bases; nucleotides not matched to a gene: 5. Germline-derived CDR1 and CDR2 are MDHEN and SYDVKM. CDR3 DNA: TGTGCCAGCAGATCGGACAGGGGGCGAGAAAAACTGTTTTTT. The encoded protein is CASRSDRGREKLFF.

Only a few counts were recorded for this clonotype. This CDR3 reads CASSPTPGQIETQYF. The CDR3 nucleotides read TGTGCCAGCAGCCCAACCCCGGGACAGATAGAGACCCAGTACTTC. The V and J genes are TRBV11-3 and TRBJ2-5, with 7 bases lining up with TRBD1. The CDR3 is 15 residues long. CDR1 is SGHNT and CDR2 is YENEEA in the germline V gene. V dropped 5 bases and J dropped 4; count of bases not matched to a gene: 10. Full variable domain (outside the CDR3, taken from reference TRBV11-3 and TRBJ2-5): EAGVVQSPRYKIIEKKQPVAFWCNPISGHNTLYWYLQNLGQGPELLIRYENEEAVDDSQLPKDRFSAERLKGVDSTLKIQPAELGDSAVYLCASSPTPGQIETQYFGPGTRLLVL.

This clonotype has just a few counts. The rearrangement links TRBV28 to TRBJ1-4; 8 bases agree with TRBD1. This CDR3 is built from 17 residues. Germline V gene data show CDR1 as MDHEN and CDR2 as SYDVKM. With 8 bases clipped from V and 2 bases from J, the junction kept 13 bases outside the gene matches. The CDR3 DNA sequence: TGTGCCAGCTTCGATTTTCCAGGGGGCTCCACTAATGAAAAACTGTTTTTT. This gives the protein CASFDFPGGSTNEKLFF.

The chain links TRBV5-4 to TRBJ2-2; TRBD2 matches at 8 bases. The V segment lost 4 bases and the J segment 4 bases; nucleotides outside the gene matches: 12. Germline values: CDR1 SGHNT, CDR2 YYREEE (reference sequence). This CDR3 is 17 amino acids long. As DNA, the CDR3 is TGTGCCAGCAGCCCCGCGGGGAGCGGGAGCCTCACCGGGGAGCTGTTTTTT. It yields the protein CASSPAGSGSLTGELFF.

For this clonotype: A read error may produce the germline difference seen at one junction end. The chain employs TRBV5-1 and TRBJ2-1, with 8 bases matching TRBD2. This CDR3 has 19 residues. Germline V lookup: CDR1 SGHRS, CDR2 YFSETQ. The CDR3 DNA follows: TGCGCCAGCACGAAAGGAGACAGCCACCATCTAGGACTAGCTGTTGAGGAGTTCTTC. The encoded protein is CASTKGDSHHLGLAVEEFF.

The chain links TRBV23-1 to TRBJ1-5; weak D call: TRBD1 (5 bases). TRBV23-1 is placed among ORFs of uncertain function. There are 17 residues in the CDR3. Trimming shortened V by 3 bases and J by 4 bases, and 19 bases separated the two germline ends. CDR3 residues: CASSQRTGTPGNQPQHF. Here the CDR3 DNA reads TGCGCCAGCAGTCAGAGGACCGGGACTCCGGGGAATCAGCCCCAGCATTTT.

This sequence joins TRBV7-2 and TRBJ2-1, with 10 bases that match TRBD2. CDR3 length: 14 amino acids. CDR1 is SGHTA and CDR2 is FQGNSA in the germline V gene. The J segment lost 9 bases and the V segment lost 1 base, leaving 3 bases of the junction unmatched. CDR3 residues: CASSLVAGGGEQFF. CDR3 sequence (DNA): TGTGCCAGCAGCTTAGTAGCGGGGGGCGGTGAGCAGTTCTTC.

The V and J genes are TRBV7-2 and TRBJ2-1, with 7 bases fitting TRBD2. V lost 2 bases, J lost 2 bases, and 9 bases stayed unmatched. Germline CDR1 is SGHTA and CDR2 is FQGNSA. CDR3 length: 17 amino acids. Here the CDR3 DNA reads TGTGCCAGCAGCTTAATCGCGGGAGCACTTCCCTACAATGAGCAGTTCTTC. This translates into CASSLIAGALPYNEQFF.

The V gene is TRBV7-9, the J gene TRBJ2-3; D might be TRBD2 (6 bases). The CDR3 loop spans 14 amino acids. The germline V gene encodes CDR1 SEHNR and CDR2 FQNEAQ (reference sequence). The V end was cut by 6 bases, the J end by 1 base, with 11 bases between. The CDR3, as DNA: TGTGCCAGCAGTTCTCCGGGGGGCACAGATACGCAGTATTTT. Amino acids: CASSSPGGTDTQYF.

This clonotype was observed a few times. The CDR3 region is CSADRTGGNQPQHF. The CDR3 region has the DNA TGCAGTGCTGATCGAACAGGGGGCAATCAGCCCCAGCATTTT. The chain employs TRBV20-1 and TRBJ1-5; 7 bases fit TRBD1. Germline values: CDR1 DFQATT, CDR2 SNEGSKA (reference sequence). This CDR3 has 14 amino acids. After removal of 5 bases from V and 2 bases from J, the junction contained 6 bases not matched to a gene.

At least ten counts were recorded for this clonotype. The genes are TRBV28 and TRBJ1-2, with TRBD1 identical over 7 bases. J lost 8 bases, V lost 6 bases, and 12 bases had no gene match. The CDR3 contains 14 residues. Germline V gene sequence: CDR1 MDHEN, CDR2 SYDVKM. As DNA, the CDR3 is TGTGCCAGCAGGAACGTAGAGGGGGCCAGAGGCTACACCTTC. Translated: CASRNVEGARGYTF.

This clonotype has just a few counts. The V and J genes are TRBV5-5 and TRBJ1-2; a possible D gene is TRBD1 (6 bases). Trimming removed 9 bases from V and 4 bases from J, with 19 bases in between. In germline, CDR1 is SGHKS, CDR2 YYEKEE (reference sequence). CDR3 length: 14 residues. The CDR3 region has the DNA TGTGCCACAAGAAGAGAAGGGGGGGCCTATGGCTACACCTTC. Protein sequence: CATRREGGAYGYTF.

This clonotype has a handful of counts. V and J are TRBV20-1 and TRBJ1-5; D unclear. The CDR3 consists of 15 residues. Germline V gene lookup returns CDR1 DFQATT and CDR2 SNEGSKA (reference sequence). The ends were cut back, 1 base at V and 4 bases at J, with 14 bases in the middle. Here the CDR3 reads CSARVNSRTNQPQHF. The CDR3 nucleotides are TGCAGTGCTAGAGTTAACTCACGGACTAATCAGCCCCAGCATTTT.

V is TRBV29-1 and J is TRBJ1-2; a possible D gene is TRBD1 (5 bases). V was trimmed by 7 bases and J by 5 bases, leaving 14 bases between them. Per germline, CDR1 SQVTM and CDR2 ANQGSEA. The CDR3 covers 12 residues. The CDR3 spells CSAESGTYGYTF. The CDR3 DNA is TGCAGCGCTGAGTCTGGGACTTATGGCTACACCTTC.

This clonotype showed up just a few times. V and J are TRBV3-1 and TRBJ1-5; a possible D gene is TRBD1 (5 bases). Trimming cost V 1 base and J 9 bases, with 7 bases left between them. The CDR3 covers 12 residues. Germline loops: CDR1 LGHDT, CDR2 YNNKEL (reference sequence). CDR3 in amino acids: CASSQVGGPQHF. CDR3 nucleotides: TGTGCCAGCAGCCAAGTCGGGGGGCCCCAGCATTTT.